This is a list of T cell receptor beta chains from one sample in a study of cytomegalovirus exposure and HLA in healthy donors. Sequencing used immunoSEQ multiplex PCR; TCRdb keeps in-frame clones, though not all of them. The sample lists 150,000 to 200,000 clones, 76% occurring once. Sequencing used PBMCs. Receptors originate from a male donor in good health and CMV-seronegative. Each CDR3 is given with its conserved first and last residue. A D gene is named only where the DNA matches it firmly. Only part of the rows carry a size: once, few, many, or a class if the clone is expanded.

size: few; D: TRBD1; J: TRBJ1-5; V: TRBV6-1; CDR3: CASSEGMSGTGFQHF; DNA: TGTGCCAGCAGTGAAGGAATGAGTGGGACAGGGTTCCAGCATTTT
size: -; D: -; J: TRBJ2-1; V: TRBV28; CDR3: CASIPGGTSSYNEQFF; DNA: TGTGCCAGCATCCCTGGAGGGACGAGCTCCTACAATGAGCAGTTCTTC
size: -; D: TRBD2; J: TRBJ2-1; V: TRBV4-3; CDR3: CASSQVGAGGYNEQFF; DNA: TGCGCCAGCAGCCAAGTCGGCGCGGGAGGGTACAATGAGCAGTTCTTC
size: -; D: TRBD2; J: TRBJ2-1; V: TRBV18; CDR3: CASSPRLAGLEQFF; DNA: TGTGCCAGCTCACCGAGACTAGCGGGCTTAGAGCAGTTCTTC
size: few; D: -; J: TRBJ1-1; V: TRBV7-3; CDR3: CASSLGHSNTEAFF; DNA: TGTGCCAGCAGCTTGGGACACTCGAACACTGAAGCTTTCTTT
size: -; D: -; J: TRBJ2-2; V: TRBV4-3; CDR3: CASSQSWTDGELFF; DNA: TGCGCCAGCAGCCAAAGTTGGACAGACGGGGAGCTGTTTTTT
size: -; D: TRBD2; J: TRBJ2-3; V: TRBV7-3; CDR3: CASSLTGAGVADTQYF; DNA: TGTGCCAGCAGCTTAACGGGAGCGGGAGTGGCAGATACGCAGTATTTT
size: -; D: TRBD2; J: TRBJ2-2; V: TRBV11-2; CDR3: CASSLDQGLARELFF; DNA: TGTGCCAGCAGCTTAGATCAGGGACTAGCCCGGGAGCTGTTTTTT
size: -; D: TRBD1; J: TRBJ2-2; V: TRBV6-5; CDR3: CASSYRGTGLTGELFF; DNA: TGTGCCAGCAGTTACCGCGGGACAGGGCTCACCGGGGAGCTGTTTTTT
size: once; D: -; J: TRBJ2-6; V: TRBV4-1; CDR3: CASSQALASGANVLTF; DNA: TGCGCCAGCAGCCAGGCCCTAGCCTCTGGGGCCAACGTCCTGACTTTC
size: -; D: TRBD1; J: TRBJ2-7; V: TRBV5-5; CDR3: CASSSSFIMAGGSYEQYF; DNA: TGTGCCAGCAGCTCCTCGTTCATAATGGCAGGGGGCTCCTACGAGCAGTACTTC
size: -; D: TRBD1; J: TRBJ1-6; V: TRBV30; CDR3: CAWRQGANYNSPLHF; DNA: TGTGCCTGGAGGCAGGGGGCTAACTATAATTCACCCCTCCACTTT
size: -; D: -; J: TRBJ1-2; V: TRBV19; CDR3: CASSIRGWGSSLAPWGYTF; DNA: TGTGCCAGTAGTATACGAGGTTGGGGCAGTAGTCTGGCCCCTTGGGGCTACACCTTC
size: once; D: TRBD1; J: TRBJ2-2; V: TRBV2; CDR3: CASRVYRDRGANTGELFF; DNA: TGTGCCAGCAGGGTTTACCGGGACAGGGGCGCGAACACCGGGGAGCTGTTTTTT
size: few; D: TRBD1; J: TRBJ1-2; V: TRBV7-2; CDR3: CASSFIPGGGYGYTF; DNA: TGTGCCAGCAGCTTTATTCCAGGGGGAGGCTATGGCTACACCTTC
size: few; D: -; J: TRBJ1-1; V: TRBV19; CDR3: CASSPGLILRGNTEAFF; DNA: TGTGCCAGTAGCCCGGGCCTAATCCTCCGGGGGAACACTGAAGCTTTCTTT
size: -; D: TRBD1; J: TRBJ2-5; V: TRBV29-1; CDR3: CSVEGQGAGETQYF; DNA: TGCAGCGTTGAGGGCCAGGGGGCAGGAGAGACCCAGTACTTC
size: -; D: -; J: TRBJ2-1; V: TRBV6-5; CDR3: CASRRGGPNEQFF; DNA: TGTGCCAGCAGAAGAGGAGGGCCCAATGAGCAGTTCTTC
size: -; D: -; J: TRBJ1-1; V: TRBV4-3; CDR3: CASSQDSLRRNTEAFF; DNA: TGCGCCAGCAGCCAAGATTCTCTCAGGCGGAACACTGAAGCTTTCTTT
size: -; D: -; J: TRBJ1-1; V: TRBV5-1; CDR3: CASSAVPRPGETSRSAFF; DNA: TGCGCCAGCAGCGCTGTCCCCCGACCGGGTGAGACGTCTCGGTCCGCTTTCTTT